A selection of T cell receptor beta chains follows, all from one sample in a study of T cell repertoires in cytomegalovirus infection. From the reads, TCRdb called clonotypes with MiXCR, one entry per CDR3 protein. The sample has about 150,000 distinct CDR3 sequences; roughly 17% are singletons. Material for sequencing was CD8+ T cells from PBMCs. All receptors derive from a human donor in good health (CMV status not recorded). Some clones in this sample may be carry-over from other donors' samples. The conserved cysteine and the conserved F or W are not part of the CDR3 here.

J,V,CDR3
TRBJ1-5,TRBV6-2/TRBV6-3,ASSYGTQMDSNQPQH
TRBJ2-1,TRBV7-2,ASSSFTSGGLNEQF
TRBJ2-5,TRBV7-9,ASSPVTGDGETQY
TRBJ1-2,TRBV7-2,ASRPTGGGYGYT
TRBJ2-7,TRBV4-3,ASSQESGALSYEQY
TRBJ2-2,TRBV7-6,ASSLGGPREPGELF
TRBJ2-1,TRBV28,ASSGGTSGRRDNEQF
TRBJ2-2,TRBV6-2/TRBV6-3,ASSYGLGPTGELF
TRBJ2-7,TRBV6-1,ASSEGLAGGEQY
TRBJ2-7,TRBV7-8,ASSPGQGATYEQY
TRBJ2-5,TRBV7-3,ASSLPGQQETQY